This entry lists 14 T cell receptor beta chains sequenced from one sample in a study of T cell responses to AZD1222 COVID-19 vaccine. Some clones are missing from TCRdb's copy, which holds only in-frame ones; the method was immunoSEQ multiplex PCR. The sample holds 100,000 or so clones, 85% to 90% seen once. Here the sequenced sample was peripheral blood, taken 28 days after the second AZD1222 dose. These receptors all come from an adult who received the AZD1222 COVID-19 vaccine.

V is TRBV18 and J is TRBJ1-4; D gene ambiguous. With 3 bases removed from V and 1 base from J, the gap between germline ends came to 15 bases. The CDR3 is 17 residues long. Germline CDR1 and CDR2: KGHSH and LQKENI. The CDR3 coding sequence is TGTGCCAGCTCACCGCCTCGGACGGGTGGAACTAATGAAAAACTGTTTTTT. This codes for CASSPPRTGGTNEKLFF. The full variable domain, with the rest looked up from reference TRBV18 and TRBJ1-4, is NAGVMQNPRHLVRRRGQEARLRCSPMKGHSHVYWYRQLPEEGLKFMVYLQKENIIDESGMPKERFSAEFPKEGPSILRIQQVVRGDSAAYFCASSPPRTGGTNEKLFFGSGTQLSVL.

The V gene is TRBV2, the J gene TRBJ1-2, with TRBD1 matching over 9 bases. CDR3 length: 13 amino acids. V trimming: 7 bases; J trimming: 8 bases; junction bases outside the gene matches: 8. The V gene's germline CDR1 is SNHLY and CDR2 FYNNEI. For the CDR3, the DNA is TGTGCCAGCATTGGACAGGGGATCGGGGGCTACACCTTC. Its translation: CASIGQGIGGYTF.

The genes are TRBV18 and TRBJ1-1, with 8 bases matching TRBD1. Trimming at V came to 2 bases and at J to 1 base, leaving 3 bases not matched to a gene. Germline CDR1 reads KGHSH; CDR2 reads LQKENI. This CDR3 spans 15 amino acids. The CDR3 loop is CASSPKGQANTEAFF. The CDR3 DNA sequence: TGTGCCAGCTCACCAAAGGGACAGGCGAACACTGAAGCTTTCTTT.

The chain combines TRBV28 with TRBJ1-1, with D unresolved. This CDR3 comprises 15 residues. Germline V gives CDR1 MDHEN, CDR2 SYDVKM. V was shortened by 8 bases and J by 5 bases, with 21 bases between the two germline ends. The CDR3 DNA follows: TGTGCCAGCCCACCAACTGCGGGTGGCGGAACTGAAGCTTTCTTT. Translating it yields CASPPTAGGGTEAFF. Full variable domain (outside the CDR3, taken from reference TRBV28 and TRBJ1-1): DVKVTQSSRYLVKRTGEKVFLECVQDMDHENMFWYRQDPGLGLRLIYFSYDVKMKEKGDIPEGYSVSREKKERFSLILESASTNQTSMYLCASPPTAGGGTEAFFGQGTRLTVV.

The chain couples TRBV29-1 to TRBJ1-1, with TRBD1 identical over 9 bases. CDR3 length: 14 amino acids. Germline V gives CDR1 SQVTM, CDR2 ANQGSEA. With 3 bases clipped from V and 1 base from J, the junction kept 3 bases outside the gene matches. CDR3 DNA sequence: TGCAGCGTTGAGGACAGGGGACAGAACACTGAAGCTTTCTTT. This encodes CSVEDRGQNTEAFF.

V gene TRBV4-2 combines with J gene TRBJ1-1; D ambiguous. This CDR3 is 12 amino acids long. Germline loops: CDR1 LGHNA, CDR2 YNFKEQ. Deletions cut 1 base from V and 11 bases from J, with 11 bases between. CDR3 sequence (DNA): TGTGCCAGCAGCCAAGCAGGTGACTGGGCTTTCTTT. Amino acid sequence: CASSQAGDWAFF.

V is TRBV2 and J is TRBJ2-7; D unresolved. In germline, CDR1 is SNHLY, CDR2 FYNNEI. The CDR3 totals 12 residues. V lost 4 bases, J lost 3 bases, and 7 bases lay in between. The CDR3 DNA is TGTGCCAGCAGTGGGTGGGTCTACGAGCAGTACTTC. Its translation: CASSGWVYEQYF. The variable domain in full, completed from reference TRBV2 and TRBJ2-7, reads EPEVTQTPSHQVTQMGQEVILRCVPISNHLYFYWYRQILGQKVEFLVSFYNNEISEKSEIFDDQFSVERPDGSNFTLKIRSTKLEDSAMYFCASSGWVYEQYFGPGTRLTVT.

This chain uses TRBV7-9 with TRBJ2-2, with TRBD2 identical over 11 bases. Losses at the gene ends were 5 bases for V and 1 base for J; bases not matched to a gene: 3. CDR3 length equals 16 residues. Germline CDR1 reads SEHNR; CDR2 reads FQNEAQ (reference sequence). Written as DNA, the CDR3 is TGTGCCAGCAGCGGGACTAGCGGCGTGAACACCGGGGAGCTGTTTTTT. Amino acids: CASSGTSGVNTGELFF.

The rearrangement links TRBV28 to TRBJ2-7; 7 bases align to TRBD1. The length of the CDR3 is 13 residues. The germline gives CDR1 MDHEN, CDR2 SYDVKM. V trimming: 4 bases; J trimming: 6 bases; junction bases outside the gene matches: 6. CDR3 DNA: TGTGCCAGCAGTTCGGGACAGCTGTCCGAGCAGTACTTC. Its translation is CASSSGQLSEQYF. The full variable domain, with the rest looked up from reference TRBV28 and TRBJ2-7, is DVKVTQSSRYLVKRTGEKVFLECVQDMDHENMFWYRQDPGLGLRLIYFSYDVKMKEKGDIPEGYSVSREKKERFSLILESASTNQTSMYLCASSSGQLSEQYFGPGTRLTVT.

This chain links TRBV9 with TRBJ2-4, with D possibly TRBD1 on 8 matching bases. The CDR3 spans 17 residues. Germline V gene sequence: CDR1 SGDLS, CDR2 YYNGEE. Trimming removed 3 bases at V and 6 bases at J, with 22 bases between. The CDR3, as DNA: TGTGCCAGCAGCGGATCCTCGACAGGGGCGGGGGTAAACATTCAGTACTTC. Translated, it gives CASSGSSTGAGVNIQYF.

This clone was recorded only once. V gene TRBV18 combines with J gene TRBJ2-7, with 7 bases lining up with TRBD2. CDR1 and CDR2 from the germline V gene are KGHSH and LQKENI. V dropped 0 bases and J dropped 4; count of bases not matched to a gene: 6. The CDR3 runs to 15 residues. CDR3 bases: TGTGCCAGCTCACCACCGGCAGGGAGGGGTTACGAGCAGTACTTC. It encodes CASSPPAGRGYEQYF.

The genes are TRBV6-5 and TRBJ2-7, with 12 bases matching TRBD2. V gave up 6 bases and J gave up 3 bases; unmatched junction bases: 6. Germline loops: CDR1 MNHEY, CDR2 SVGAGI. The CDR3 is made up of 15 amino acids. CDR3 region: CASRRASGRVYEQYF. For the CDR3, the DNA is TGTGCCAGCAGAAGGGCTAGCGGGAGGGTCTACGAGCAGTACTTC.

V and J are TRBV20-1 and TRBJ2-1; D call uncertain. Germline V CDR1 and CDR2: DFQATT, SNEGSKA (reference sequence). V was cut by 3 bases and J by 5 bases, with 5 bases left in between. This CDR3 spans 11 amino acids. The CDR3 DNA follows: TGCAGTGCTAGGATTCACAATGAGCAGTTCTTC. It encodes CSARIHNEQFF.

V is TRBV5-1 and J is TRBJ2-1, with 13 nucleotides matching TRBD2. CDR1 and CDR2 (germline): SGHRS, YFSETQ. The CDR3 covers 15 residues. V shed 4 bases and J 4 bases; nucleotides not matched to a gene: 2. Here the CDR3 reads CASSILAGGYNEQFF. The CDR3 DNA is TGCGCCAGCAGCATACTAGCGGGAGGGTACAATGAGCAGTTCTTC.